This T cell receptor beta chain was obtained from a study of T cell repertoires in cytomegalovirus infection. Overall study context: A matching HLA type, together with CMV infection, was signaled by public TCR beta signatures. Study-wide findings and caveats: Using cumulative public TCR beta family frequency, the authors identified those who carried CMV together with the relevant HLA. HLA-C-restricted, CMV-specific TCR beta clonotypes were dominant ex vivo.

Germline loops: CDR1 SGHVS, CDR2 FQNEAQ. There are 17 residues in the CDR3. V was pared by 1 base and J by 0 bases, with 14 bases between. A single record per CDR3 protein comes from TCRdb applying MiXCR to the reads. Found here are 200,000 to 300,000 distinct CDR3 sequences, 5% to 8.5% of them singletons; the top ten hold roughly 6.5%. This clonotype was detected ten times or more. Its cognate antigen is unknown. The sequenced sample was PBMCs. This TCR was recovered from a human donor in good health (CMV status not recorded). Some clones in this sample may be carry-over from other donors' samples. The chain employs TRBV7-8 and TRBJ2-3, with D maybe TRBD2 (5 bases). The CDR3 nucleotides are TGTGCCAGCAGCTTAGTATGGAGGCAGGACAGCACAGATACGCAGTATTTT. Residues: CASSLVWRQDSTDTQYF.